The 4 T cell receptor beta chains reported below all come from one sample, sequenced in a study of OX40 agonist ivuxolimab in advanced cancers. Clones were sequenced by immunoSEQ multiplex PCR, and TCRdb holds only the in-frame ones, with some missing. This sample has roughly 100,000 clones, with approximately 90% found just once. Sample: CD4+ or CD8+ T cells sorted from blood, taken in a trial of the OX40 agonist ivuxolimab. The origin of the receptors is an adult with an advanced solid tumor such as melanoma, head and neck, liver or kidney cancer.

This chain joins TRBV5-5 and TRBJ2-7, with no clear D. V was trimmed by 3 bases and J by 3 bases, leaving 7 bases between them. The germline CDR1 and CDR2 sequences are SGHKS and YYEKEE (reference sequence). This CDR3 has 12 residues. CDR3 in DNA: TGTGCCAGCAGCTCAAATGGCTACGAGCAGTACTTC. Its translation: CASSSNGYEQYF.

This clone was counted a single time. The chain couples TRBV9 to TRBJ1-3, with D perhaps TRBD1 (5 bases). Trimming stripped 0 bases from V and 8 bases from J, with 18 bases between. Germline CDR1 reads SGDLS; CDR2 reads YYNGEE. The CDR3 length is 16 residues. This CDR3 is CASSVAGAGLGDTIYF. For the CDR3, the DNA is TGTGCCAGCAGCGTAGCTGGAGCAGGGTTAGGGGACACCATATATTTT. The full variable domain, with the rest looked up from reference TRBV9 and TRBJ1-3, is DSGVTQTPKHLITATGQRVTLRCSPRSGDLSVYWYQQSLDQGLQFLIQYYNGEERAKGNILERFSAQQFPDLHSELNLSSLELGDSALYFCASSVAGAGLGDTIYFGEGSWLTVV.

This clone was found a few times. Sequence at one end of the junction differs from germline and may be a read error. The J gene is TRBJ2-5, the V gene TRBV7-7; D is ambiguous. This CDR3 is built from 14 residues. Germline V CDR1 and CDR2: SSHAT, FNYEAQ (reference sequence). The CDR3 region is CASSLSLIGETQYF. The CDR3 region has the DNA TGTGCTAGCAGCTTATCCCTGATTGGAGAGACCCAGTACTTC.

This clone has just a few counts. The chain joins TRBV29-1 to TRBJ2-5, with 7 bases fitting TRBD1. This CDR3 is 12 amino acids long. The J segment lost 3 bases and the V segment lost 8 bases, leaving 6 bases of the junction unmatched. CDR1 SQVTM and CDR2 ANQGSEA come from the germline V gene. DNA of the CDR3: TGCAGCCTCGGCGACAGGGAAGAGACCCAGTACTTC. It yields the protein CSLGDREETQYF.